This entry lists 21 T cell receptor beta chains sequenced from one sample in a study of T cell responses to AZD1222 COVID-19 vaccine (dated by TCRdb to the early 2020s). Library creation used the immunoSEQ multiplex PCR assay. The table was pulled from immuneACCESS by TCRdb, which kept in-frame rearrangements only. Such tables lose some clones; where checked, under half of the loss comes from unresolved V genes, and the rest has no known cause. The sample table contains more than 85,000 clones; only one count was recorded for approximately 88% of them. The ten most abundant clones make up about 18% of the sample. The time point label, as the study defines it: baseline before first vaccination. The source material was peripheral blood, sampled on day 0 of AZD1222 vaccination. The origin of the receptors is an adult in good health.

The rearrangement links TRBV7-2 to TRBJ2-3; 10 bases are a match to TRBD2. The V gene's germline CDR1 is SGHTA and CDR2 FQGNSA. Losses at the gene ends were 1 base for V and 2 bases for J; bases not matched to a gene: 6. The CDR3 length is 17 residues. CDR3 bases: TGTGCCAGCAGCTTAGTTAGCGGGAGGACGCCCACAGATACGCAGTATTTT. Amino acid sequence: CASSLVSGRTPTDTQYF.

This chain links TRBV5-5 with TRBJ1-4; 7 positions agree with TRBD1. The CDR3 runs 16 residues. The V and J ends lost 2 bases and 7 bases, in that order; junction bases with no gene match: 11. CDR1 is SGHKS and CDR2 is YYEKEE in the germline V gene (reference sequence). The CDR3 DNA follows: TGTGCCAGCAGCTTTGACAGACTCGCAGGGGGTGAAAAACTGTTTTTT. As protein: CASSFDRLAGGEKLFF.

The rearrangement uses TRBV12-3 or TRBV12-4 and TRBJ1-2, with 7 positions matching TRBD1. This CDR3 has 12 residues. Germline trimming cut 5 bases from V and 7 bases from J; bases unmatched to any gene: 4. The CDR3 region has the DNA TGTGCCAGCAGTCTGACAGGGTTTGGCTACACCTTC. Protein: CASSLTGFGYTF.

V and J are TRBV6-2 or TRBV6-3 and TRBJ1-4; TRBD1 matches 7 bases. This CDR3 is built from 14 residues. The V gene end was trimmed by 6 bases and the J gene end by 4 bases; junction bases not matched to a gene: 5. From germline, CDR1 is MNHEY and CDR2 SVGEGT. For the CDR3, the DNA is TGTGCCAGCAGCACGGGACAGATTAATGAAAAACTGTTTTTT. Its translation is CASSTGQINEKLFF.

V and J are TRBV6-5 and TRBJ1-4, with 7 bases aligning to TRBD1. Germline values: CDR1 MNHEY, CDR2 SVGAGI. The CDR3 is made up of 14 amino acids. The J segment lost 5 bases and the V segment lost 6 bases, leaving 6 bases of the junction unmatched. DNA of the CDR3: TGTGCCAGCAGCGCCGACAGGGTAAATGAAAAACTGTTTTTT. This codes for CASSADRVNEKLFF.

The chain recombines TRBV21-1 with TRBJ1-1. TRBV21-1 is recorded as a pseudogene. There are 15 residues in the CDR3. The CDR3 spells CASNPGHSGGTEAFF. CDR3 sequence (DNA): TGTGCCAGCAACCCGGGACACTCCGGAGGGACTGAAGCTTTCTTT.

This rearrangement joins TRBV4-1 to TRBJ2-7; a possible D gene is TRBD2 (5 bases). The germline CDR1 and CDR2 sequences are MGHRA and YSYEKL. The CDR3 has 17 residues. Trimming removed 0 bases from V and 4 bases from J, with 19 bases in between. CDR3 loop: CASSQELISATPYEQYF. In nucleotides, the CDR3 is TGCGCCAGCAGCCAAGAACTAATTAGCGCAACACCGTACGAGCAGTACTTC.

V gene TRBV27 combines with J gene TRBJ2-1; tentative D call: TRBD2 (6 bases). Trimming left V 3 bases short and J 6 bases short, with 9 bases between. The CDR3 extends over 13 amino acids. CDR1 is MNHEY, CDR2 SMNVEV, per germline (reference sequence). This CDR3 reads CASSLQGGNEQFF. CDR3 DNA: TGTGCCAGCAGTTTGCAGGGAGGCAATGAGCAGTTCTTC.

J is TRBJ1-1 and V is TRBV4-3; tentative D call: TRBD1 (6 bases). CDR1 is LGHNA, CDR2 YSLEER, per germline. Trimming took off 0 bases at V and 4 bases at J, with 9 bases between the two ends. The CDR3 sequence is 14 residues long. The CDR3 nucleotides are TGCGCCAGCAGCCAAGACAGGGGAAGCACTGAAGCTTTCTTT. It is translated as CASSQDRGSTEAFF.

The CDR3 spells CSASGAGSSFSTDTQYF. CDR3 sequence (DNA): TGCAGTGCTAGTGGGGCGGGGTCCTCATTTAGCACAGATACGCAGTATTTT. The chain carries TRBV20-1 and TRBJ2-3; TRBD2 might be the D (6 bases). Germline V gene sequence: CDR1 DFQATT, CDR2 SNEGSKA (reference sequence). V dropped 3 bases and J dropped 0 bases, with 19 bases sitting between them. The CDR3 totals 17 residues.

This clone is a singleton in its sample. The V call is TRBV18, the J call TRBJ1-2; TRBD1 might be the D (6 bases). Trimming took 5 bases from V and 2 from J, leaving 9 bases between them. CDR1 and CDR2 from the germline V gene are KGHSH and LQKENI. The CDR3 runs 13 residues. In DNA form, the CDR3 reads TGTGCCAGCTCAGAGCAGGGGAACTATGGCTACACCTTC. It is translated as CASSEQGNYGYTF.

The chain joins TRBV14 to TRBJ2-5; a weak D match, TRBD2 (5 bases). This CDR3 has 15 amino acids. The germline CDR1 and CDR2 sequences are SGHDN and FVKESK. Trimming removed 4 bases from V and 5 bases from J, with 17 bases in between. CDR3 amino acids: CASSPRTGVAETQYF. CDR3 DNA: TGTGCCAGCAGCCCACGGACTGGAGTTGCTGAGACCCAGTACTTC. Supplemented by reference TRBV14 and TRBJ2-5, the full variable domain reads EAGVTQFPSHSVIEKGQTVTLRCDPISGHDNLYWYRRVMGKEIKFLLHFVKESKQDESGMPNNRFLAERTGGTYSTLKVQPAELEDSGVYFCASSPRTGVAETQYFGPGTRLLVL.

CDR3 DNA sequence: TGCAGCGTTTTTAACACTGAAGCTTTCTTT. Its translation is CSVFNTEAFF. The chain joins TRBV29-1 to TRBJ1-1; D is uncertain. The germline gives CDR1 SQVTM, CDR2 ANQGSEA. The CDR3 extends over 10 amino acids. V dropped 5 bases and J dropped 2 bases, with 3 bases sitting between them.

In its sample, this clone was seen many times. CDR3 DNA: TGTGCCACCAGCAGAGTCCGGGACAGGGTCACCGGGGAGCTGTTTTTT. Translation: CATSRVRDRVTGELFF. This chain uses TRBV15 with TRBJ2-2, with 9 bases matching TRBD1. Germline V gives CDR1 LNHNV, CDR2 YYDKDF (reference sequence). The CDR3 contains 16 residues. J lost 4 bases, V lost 1 base, and 4 bases had no gene match.

This clone was counted once. The rearrangement links TRBV9 to TRBJ2-3; 9 bases agree with TRBD2. V gave up 4 bases and J gave up 1 base; unmatched junction bases: 10. Germline V gene sequence: CDR1 SGDLS, CDR2 YYNGEE. This CDR3 has 17 residues. The CDR3 DNA reads TGTGCCAGCAGCACCCGGGGTGTAGCGGGAGGCACAGATACGCAGTATTTT. Its translation: CASSTRGVAGGTDTQYF. Filled out from reference TRBV9 and TRBJ2-3, the complete variable domain reads DSGVTQTPKHLITATGQRVTLRCSPRSGDLSVYWYQQSLDQGLQFLIQYYNGEERAKGNILERFSAQQFPDLHSELNLSSLELGDSALYFCASSTRGVAGGTDTQYFGPGTRLTVL.

This clone was seen a single time. J is TRBJ1-5 and V is TRBV12-3 or TRBV12-4; D is undetermined. The CDR3 loop spans 11 amino acids. V was shortened by 1 base and J by 7 bases, with 2 bases between the two germline ends. The CDR3 sequence: CASSLGQPQHF. CDR3 nucleotides: TGTGCCAGCAGTTTAGGCCAGCCCCAGCATTTT.

The chain couples TRBV28 to TRBJ1-6; 7 nucleotides agree with TRBD1. CDR1 and CDR2 from the germline V gene are MDHEN and SYDVKM. The J segment lost 5 bases and the V segment lost 6 bases, leaving 4 bases of the junction unmatched. The CDR3 loop spans 14 amino acids. CDR3 loop: CASRATGDNSPLHF. Here the CDR3 DNA reads TGTGCCAGCAGGGCTACAGGGGATAATTCACCCCTCCACTTT.

The chain carries TRBV7-9 and TRBJ1-2; no clear D. The V end lost 5 bases, the J end lost 4 bases, and 8 bases lay between the germline ends. The CDR3 is 12 amino acids. The germline V gene has CDR1 SEHNR and CDR2 FQNEAQ (reference sequence). The CDR3 nucleotides are TGTGCCAGCAGCCTCGAGGGCTATGGCTACACCTTC. Its translation: CASSLEGYGYTF.

This rearrangement joins TRBV5-1 to TRBJ1-1; D may be TRBD1 (6 bases). This CDR3 contains 14 residues. CDR1 is SGHRS, CDR2 YFSETQ, per germline. V was pared by 0 bases and J by 7 bases, with 13 bases between. The CDR3 nucleotides read TGCGCCAGCAGCTTGGGTGGGGGGCGAGGTGAAGCTTTCTTT. Amino acids: CASSLGGGRGEAFF. Full variable domain (missing parts from reference TRBV5-1 and TRBJ1-1): KAGVTQTPRYLIKTRGQQVTLSCSPISGHRSVSWYQQTPGQGLQFLFEYFSETQRNKGNFPGRFSGRQFSNSRSEMNVSTLELGDSALYLCASSLGGGRGEAFFGQGTRLTVV.

The table lists this clone with a count of one. This chain uses TRBV28 with TRBJ1-2; 7 bases agree with TRBD1. With 6 bases clipped from V and 7 bases from J, the junction kept 8 bases outside the gene matches. The CDR3 length is 13 residues. Looked up from germline, CDR1 is MDHEN and CDR2 is SYDVKM. The CDR3 coding sequence is TGTGCCAGCAGCCCCGACAGGGAAGTTGGCTACACCTTC. The encoded protein is CASSPDREVGYTF.

The chain has TRBV6-2 or TRBV6-3 and TRBJ1-2, with D maybe TRBD1 (6 bases). Germline CDR1 MNHEY, CDR2 SVGEGT. CDR3 length: 17 residues. The germline V and J ends were trimmed by 2 bases and 8 bases, with 24 bases remaining between them. The CDR3 protein is CASSYRRDGAGDRGYTF. DNA for the CDR3: TGTGCCAGCAGTTACCGCCGGGACGGCGCCGGCGACAGGGGCTACACCTTC.